This TCR beta chain was observed in a study of shared clonotypes between healthy human individuals. V lost 3 bases, J lost 1 base, and 11 bases stayed unmatched. Germline lookup yields CDR1 KGHSH and CDR2 LQKENI. This CDR3 comprises 17 residues. As regards this clone: What it binds is unknown.

Produced via immunoSEQ multiplex PCR; TCRdb's table is partial and in-frame only. This table holds over a million clones, approximately 80% found once. General study results and limits: Blood alone was sampled, and tissue repertoires likely differ.

This chain uses TRBV18 with TRBJ1-2; 7 bases map to TRBD1. Specimen: memory CD4+ T cells from PBMCs. Subset: CD45RA-negative fraction. This sequence was found in a man aged 18 to 35 in good health. Some clones in this sample may be carry-over from other donors' samples. The CDR3 bases are TGTGCCAGCTCACCGGTGGGACAGCTCCCGGTTAACTATGGCTACACCTTC. Encoded protein: CASSPVGQLPVNYGYTF.